This T cell receptor beta chain was found in a study of blood T cell repertoires in COVID-19. CDR3 length equals 16 residues. V dropped 7 bases and J dropped 0 bases, with 21 bases sitting between them. In germline, CDR1 is SQVTM, CDR2 ANQGSEA. Sequenced by immunoSEQ multiplex PCR; TCRdb stores in-frame clones only, minus some. The sample holds 310,000 or so clones, around 87% seen once. The rearrangement links TRBV29-1 to TRBJ1-2; D call uncertain. Source material: peripheral blood. The origin of this receptor is a woman between 50 and 59 years old with active or convalescent COVID-19. CDR3 DNA sequence: TGCAGCGCCGGTCTAACGTCAACCCGATCTAACTATGGCTACACCTTC. Its translation is CSAGLTSTRSNYGYTF.